This T cell receptor beta chain is from a study of OX40 agonist ivuxolimab in advanced cancers. Study-wide context: The costimulatory receptor OX40 (CD134) was targeted by ivuxolimab, a fully human IgG2 agonistic monoclonal antibody. Intravenous ivuxolimab was administered to patients every 2 weeks at six dose levels: 0.01, 0.1, 0.3, 1.5, 3 and 10 mg/kg. Of the 50 to 55 dose-escalation patients, hepatocellular carcinoma was present in approximately 20, melanoma in around 15, renal cell carcinoma in 9 and head and neck cancer in 9. In the dose-escalation cohort, 75% to 90% of patients were male, and the mean age was roughly 60 years with a range of roughly 23 to 79. Prior anti-PD-1, anti-PD-L1 or anti-CTLA-4 therapy was permitted, and 40% of dose-escalation patients had received checkpoint inhibitors. Three dose-escalation patients achieved partial responses, one with hepatocellular carcinoma and two with cutaneous melanoma. Peripheral TCRbeta sequencing aimed to test whether ivuxolimab altered TCR sequence diversity and caused clonal T-cell expansion. The monotherapy dose-escalation portion (N of about 50 patients) of the phase I ivuxolimab trial is reported in the paper. Study-level results and caveats: Low levels of normalized T-cell clonal expansion were also seen in some patients who did not respond. After ivuxolimab, more expanded clones were found on average in CD8+ T cells than in CD4+ T cells. At doses of 0.1 to 3.0 mg/kg, clonal expansion of both CD4+ and CD8+ T cells in blood was seen between baseline and week 6. Antigen specificity was not determined for the clonally expanded peripheral T cells. In the 0.1-3.0 mg/kg groups, partial responders were among the patients with the lowest normalized peripheral clonal expansion, particularly in CD8+ T cells.

Notes on this clone: Its antigen is unknown. No base quality values were provided; no much bigger clone lies one nucleotide off.

Genomic DNA was isolated from the sorted cells so that the TCRbeta CDR3 region could be sequenced. The immunoSEQ Assay was used for sequencing of TCRbeta CDR3 regions. Entries here come from immuneACCESS through TCRdb and include only in-frame sequences with V and J called. Some clones fail to appear in such tables; in the studies checked, an unresolved V gene covers under half of the shortfall, and the cause of the remainder is unknown. This sample holds 70,000 to 85,000 clones; about 94% were observed only once. Approximately 11% of the sample comes from the top ten. Patients with autoimmune disease history or receiving systemic immunosuppression were excluded from the trial. In every dose cohort, peripheral blood was drawn for TCR sequencing at baseline, cycle 4 day 1, and cycle 7 day 1. The samples were taken from a phase I, first-in-human, multicenter, open-label dose-escalation trial of ivuxolimab. Adults with locally advanced or metastatic melanoma, renal cell, hepatocellular, or head and neck squamous cell carcinoma were enrolled in the trial. Before TCR sequencing, CD4+ T cells and CD8+ T cells were sorted from peripheral blood as separate populations.

From the cysteine up to the phenylalanine, the CDR3 has a length of 18 residues. Just CDR3 DNA is preserved here, 54 bases in frame from base 1. The chain uses TRBV21-1 and TRBJ2-7; no check of the table's D call, TRBD2, against the DNA was made. TRBV21-1 is a pseudogene locus. The clonotype originates from an adult with an advanced solid tumor such as melanoma, head and neck, liver or kidney cancer. The sample was CD4+ or CD8+ T cells sorted from blood, taken in a trial of the OX40 agonist ivuxolimab. This receptor carries the CDR3 CASSEGPLTSGSYYEQYF. In nucleotide form, the sequence is TGTGCCAGCAGCGAAGGCCCTCTCACTAGCGGGAGTTACTACGAGCAGTACTTC.